This T cell receptor (beta chain) derives from a study of shared T cell receptors in the human thymus. Profiling relied on immunoSEQ multiplex PCR, and the TCRdb table lists in-frame clones only, not all of them. The table lists about 660,000 clones, approximately 87% of them singletons. This CDR3 spans 12 amino acids. Trimming shortened V by 5 bases and J by 10 bases, and 13 bases separated the two germline ends. Germline lookup yields CDR1 SGHRS and CDR2 YFSETQ. This sample was also put to use in a study of human thymus T cells. As that report states: Thymic material originated from resections removed in the course of corrective heart surgery. Repertoires sampled from thymus and blood appeared biased in V and J gene usage.

The chain is built from TRBV5-1 and TRBJ2-1; a possible D gene is TRBD1 (5 bases). The sample taken for sequencing was thymocytes. The sequence came from a boy younger than two with a congenital heart defect. In DNA form, the CDR3 reads TGCGCCAGCAGGTCACAGGTATGCGAGCAGTTCTTC. It codes for CASRSQVCEQFF.